Included here is one T cell receptor beta chain sequence, with context. This record belongs to a study of blood T cell repertoires in COVID-19. Across the whole study: Acute and convalescent COVID-19 specimens originated in the United States, Italy and Spain.

J gave up 6 bases and V 5 bases, and 8 bases lay outside the gene matches. The CDR3 is 15 amino acids. CDR1 SGHAT and CDR2 FQNNGV come from the germline V gene. Sequencing was performed with immunoSEQ multiplex PCR; in TCRdb, only in-frame clones are kept and a portion is missing. The table includes over 250,000 clones, around 90% detected once. This TCR was sampled from a woman in her sixties or seventies in a cohort exposed to, infected with or recovered from COVID-19 (not recorded which). The chain has TRBV11-2 and TRBJ2-1, with TRBD1 identical over 9 bases. The sequencing input was PBMCs or T cells enriched from blood (not recorded which). The CDR3 reads CASSPGTGRGNEQFF. The CDR3 coding sequence is TGTGCCAGCAGCCCCGGGACAGGGAGGGGCAATGAGCAGTTCTTC.